One sample yielded the 15 T cell receptor beta chains listed below, sequenced in a study of OX40 agonist ivuxolimab in advanced cancers. Assay: immunoSEQ multiplex PCR; the TCRdb copy retains only in-frame clones and omits some. Among 60,000 to 70,000 clones listed, around nine tenths were seen once. This material consisted of CD4+ or CD8+ T cells sorted from blood, taken in a trial of the OX40 agonist ivuxolimab. The receptors come from an adult with an advanced solid tumor such as melanoma, head and neck, liver or kidney cancer.

The chain carries TRBV28 and TRBJ2-7; unclear D gene. The germline gives CDR1 MDHEN, CDR2 SYDVKM. V was trimmed by 6 bases and J by 3 bases, leaving 12 bases between them. The CDR3 has 13 amino acids. The CDR3 bases are TGTGCCAGCAGGGCCGGTAATCTCTACGAGCAGTACTTC. Protein: CASRAGNLYEQYF.

The rearrangement joins TRBV29-1 to TRBJ2-5, with D possibly being TRBD1 or TRBD2 (5 bases each). Trimming removed 7 bases from V and 2 bases from J, with 14 bases in between. The V gene's germline CDR1 is SQVTM and CDR2 ANQGSEA. The CDR3 has 13 residues. The CDR3: CSGRPGRQETQYF. In nucleotides, the CDR3 is TGCAGCGGGAGGCCGGGGCGGCAAGAGACCCAGTACTTC.

The chain combines TRBV28 with TRBJ1-5; tentative D call: TRBD1 (6 bases). Germline V lookup: CDR1 MDHEN, CDR2 SYDVKM. The V gene lost 2 bases and the J gene lost 4 bases, with 9 bases spanning the gap. This CDR3 contains 14 residues. CDR3 coding DNA: TGTGCCAGCAGTTTAGGACAGCGAAATCAGCCCCAGCATTTT. Translated: CASSLGQRNQPQHF.

The chain uses TRBV5-6 and TRBJ2-7, with D tentatively TRBD1 (5 bases). V lost 2 bases and J 0 bases, leaving 9 bases between the germline ends. The V gene's germline CDR1 is SGHDT and CDR2 YYEEEE. The length of the CDR3 is 14 residues. The DNA for the CDR3 is TGTGCCAGCAGCTTCCAGGGCTACTCCTACGAGCAGTACTTC. Translating it yields CASSFQGYSYEQYF.

The chain is built from TRBV2 and TRBJ1-4; TRBD1 aligns across 9 bases. J gave up 7 bases and V 8 bases, and 8 bases lay outside the gene matches. In germline, CDR1 is SNHLY, CDR2 FYNNEI. This CDR3 has 14 residues. CDR3: CASRDRAGGEKLFF. DNA of the CDR3: TGTGCCAGCCGGGACAGGGCCGGAGGTGAAAAACTGTTTTTT. Combining the CDR3 with reference TRBV2 and TRBJ1-4 gives the whole variable domain EPEVTQTPSHQVTQMGQEVILRCVPISNHLYFYWYRQILGQKVEFLVSFYNNEISEKSEIFDDQFSVERPDGSNFTLKIRSTKLEDSAMYFCASRDRAGGEKLFFGSGTQLSVL.

The chain employs TRBV10-3 and TRBJ1-6; D might be TRBD1 (5 bases). Trimming shortened V by 11 bases and J by 4 bases, and 12 bases separated the two germline ends. The CDR3 loop spans 13 amino acids. CDR1 and CDR2 from the germline V gene are ENHRY and SYGVKD. The CDR3 spells CAAGTVYNSPLHF. Written as DNA, the CDR3 is TGTGCCGCCGGGACGGTGTATAATTCACCCCTCCACTTT.

The genes are TRBV15 and TRBJ2-1; D is ambiguous. V dropped 0 bases and J dropped 7 bases, with 10 bases sitting between them. This CDR3 spans 14 amino acids. Looked up from germline, CDR1 is LNHNV and CDR2 is YYDKDF (reference sequence). The CDR3 DNA follows: TGTGCCACCAGCAGAGATTTGGGTTTAAATGAGCAGTTCTTC. Translation gives CATSRDLGLNEQFF. The variable domain in full, with the rest retrieved from reference TRBV15 and TRBJ2-1, is DAMVIQNPRYQVTQFGKPVTLSCSQTLNHNVMYWYQQKSSQAPKLLFHYYDKDFNNEADTPDNFQSRRPNTSFCFLDIRSPGLGDTAMYLCATSRDLGLNEQFFGPGTRLTVL.

This rearrangement joins TRBV27 to TRBJ2-1, with 14 bases fitting TRBD2. The junction had 6 bases not matched to a gene; V was cut back by 6 bases and J by 8 bases. There are 15 residues in the CDR3. Germline-derived CDR1 and CDR2 are MNHEY and SMNVEV (reference sequence). Here the CDR3 DNA reads TGTGCCAGCAGCTTGGGACTAGCGGGAGTTTATGAGCAGTTCTTC. Translating gives CASSLGLAGVYEQFF.

This chain links TRBV5-4 with TRBJ2-5; unclear D gene. The J call may be mistaken, given a closer DNA end match to TRBJ2-7. The CDR3 has 12 amino acids. CDR1 and CDR2 from the germline V gene are SGHNT and YYREEE (reference sequence). This CDR3 reads CASSSNSYEQYF. DNA of the CDR3: TGTGCCAGCAGCTCCAACTCCTACGAGCAGTACTTC.

V and J are TRBV9 and TRBJ2-1; D tentatively reads TRBD1 or TRBD2 (5 bases each). V lost 0 bases and J lost 5, with 18 bases in between. The CDR3 length is 17 residues. Germline V gene lookup returns CDR1 SGDLS and CDR2 YYNGEE. CDR3 nucleotide sequence: TGTGCCAGCAGCGTAGGGGGGTCGGTAGCGAGTAACAATGAGCAGTTCTTC. The encoded protein is CASSVGGSVASNNEQFF.

This clone was found a few times. Within the sample, other DNA sequences also encode this same CDR3. The rearrangement uses TRBV11-3 and TRBJ1-1; D is uncertain. This CDR3 region has 14 residues. Germline CDR1 SGHNT, CDR2 YENEEA. V was cut by 0 bases and J by 0 bases, with 5 bases left in between. DNA of the CDR3: TGTGCCAGCAGCTTAGAAGGGTTGAACACTGAAGCTTTCTTT. Its translation: CASSLEGLNTEAFF.

V gene TRBV18 combines with J gene TRBJ2-7, with 7 bases that match TRBD1. Germline CDR1 reads KGHSH; CDR2 reads LQKENI. The CDR3 consists of 14 residues. Unmatched junction bases numbered 3, after V lost 3 bases and J lost 1 base. The CDR3 DNA reads as TGTGCCAGCTCACCTGAGGGACAGTCCTACGAGCAGTACTTC. It translates to CASSPEGQSYEQYF. Using reference TRBV18 and TRBJ2-7 for the parts outside the CDR3, the full variable domain is NAGVMQNPRHLVRRRGQEARLRCSPMKGHSHVYWYRQLPEEGLKFMVYLQKENIIDESGMPKERFSAEFPKEGPSILRIQQVVRGDSAAYFCASSPEGQSYEQYFGPGTRLTVT.

This chain joins TRBV5-1 and TRBJ1-6, with a possible D match to TRBD1 (5 bases). The ends were cut back, 3 bases at V and 8 bases at J, with 15 bases in the middle. The germline V gene encodes CDR1 SGHRS and CDR2 YFSETQ. The CDR3 is 15 residues long. The CDR3 region is CASSYFGQGDSPLHF. In DNA form, the CDR3 reads TGCGCCAGCAGCTACTTCGGTCAGGGAGATTCACCCCTCCACTTT.

The chain uses TRBV7-2 and TRBJ1-1; D remains ambiguous. The CDR3 sequence is 12 residues long. Trimming cost V 3 bases and J 6 bases, with 8 bases left between them. Per the germline V gene, CDR1 is SGHTA and CDR2 is FQGNSA. The CDR3 region has the DNA TGTGCCAGCAGCTTTACCCGCTCTGAAGCTTTCTTT. It is translated as CASSFTRSEAFF.

The chain joins TRBV7-3 to TRBJ2-1; D is undetermined. CDR3 length equals 13 residues. Trimming removed 2 bases from V and 6 bases from J, with 8 bases in between. CDR1 is SGHTA, CDR2 FQGTGA, per germline. CDR3 nucleotides: TGTGCCAGCAGCTTACAAGGGATCAATGAGCAGTTCTTC. It translates to CASSLQGINEQFF.